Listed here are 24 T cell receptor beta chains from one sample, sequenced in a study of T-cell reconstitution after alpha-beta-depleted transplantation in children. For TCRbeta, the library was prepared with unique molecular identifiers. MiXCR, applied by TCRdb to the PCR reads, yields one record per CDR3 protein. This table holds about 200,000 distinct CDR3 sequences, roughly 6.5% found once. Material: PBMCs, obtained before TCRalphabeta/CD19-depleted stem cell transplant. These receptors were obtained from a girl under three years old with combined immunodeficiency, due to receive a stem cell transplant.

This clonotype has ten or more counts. CDR3 loop: CSVGVGLAGVYEQYF. The CDR3 coding sequence is TGCAGCGTTGGTGTCGGGCTAGCGGGAGTTTACGAGCAGTACTTC. This sequence joins TRBV29-1 and TRBJ2-7; 10 bases match TRBD2. Germline loops: CDR1 SQVTM, CDR2 ANQGSEA. The CDR3 is made up of 15 amino acids. The V and J ends lost 4 bases and 4 bases, in that order; junction bases with no gene match: 10.

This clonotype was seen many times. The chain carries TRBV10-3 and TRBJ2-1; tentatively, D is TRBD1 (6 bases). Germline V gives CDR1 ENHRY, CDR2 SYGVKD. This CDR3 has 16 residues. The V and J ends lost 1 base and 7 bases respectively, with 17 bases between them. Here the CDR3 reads CAISEFGTSHPNEQFF. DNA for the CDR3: TGTGCCATCAGTGAGTTCGGGACATCTCACCCAAATGAGCAGTTCTTC.

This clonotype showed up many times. CDR3 nucleotides: TGTGCCAGCAGCACCCGGACAGGGACCTCCTACGAGCAGTACTTC. This codes for CASSTRTGTSYEQYF. The chain uses TRBV21-1 and TRBJ2-7; the DNA was not used to check the table's D call, TRBD1. TRBV21-1 has pseudogene status. This CDR3 is 15 amino acids long.

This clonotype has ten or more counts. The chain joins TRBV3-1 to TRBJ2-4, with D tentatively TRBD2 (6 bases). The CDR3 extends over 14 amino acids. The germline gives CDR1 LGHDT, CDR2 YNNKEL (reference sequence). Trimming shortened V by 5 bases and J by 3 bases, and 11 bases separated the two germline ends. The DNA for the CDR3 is TGTGCCAGCAGCTTTACCGGGGGCAAAAACATTCAGTACTTC. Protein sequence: CASSFTGGKNIQYF.

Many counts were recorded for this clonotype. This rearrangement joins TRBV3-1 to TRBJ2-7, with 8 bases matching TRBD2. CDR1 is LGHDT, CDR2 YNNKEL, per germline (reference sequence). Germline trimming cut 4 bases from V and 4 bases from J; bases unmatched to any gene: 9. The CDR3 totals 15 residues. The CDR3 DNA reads TGTGCCAGCAGCCCCATAGCGGGGCGGAATTACGAGCAGTACTTC. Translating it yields CASSPIAGRNYEQYF.

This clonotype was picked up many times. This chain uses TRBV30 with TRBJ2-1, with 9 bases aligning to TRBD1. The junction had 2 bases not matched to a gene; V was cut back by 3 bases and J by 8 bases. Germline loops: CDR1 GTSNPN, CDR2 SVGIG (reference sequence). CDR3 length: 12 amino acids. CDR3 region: CAWRRTGDEQFF. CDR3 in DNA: TGTGCCTGGAGACGGACAGGGGATGAGCAGTTCTTC. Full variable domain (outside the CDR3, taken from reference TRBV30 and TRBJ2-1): SQTIHQWPATLVQPVGSPLSLECTVEGTSNPNLYWYRQAAGRGLQLLFYSVGIGQISSEVPQNLSASRPQDRQFILSSKKLLLSDSGFYLCAWRRTGDEQFFGPGTRLTVL.

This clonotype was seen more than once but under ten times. Written as DNA, the CDR3 is TGTGCCATCAGTGATCCCCGGACAGGGGGCGAGCAGTACTTC. It translates to CAISDPRTGGEQYF. The rearrangement joins TRBV10-3 to TRBJ2-7; the match to TRBD1 covers 10 bases. The V gene end was trimmed by 3 bases and the J gene end by 6 bases; junction bases not matched to a gene: 5. Germline V gene data show CDR1 as ENHRY and CDR2 as SYGVKD. The CDR3 is 14 amino acids.

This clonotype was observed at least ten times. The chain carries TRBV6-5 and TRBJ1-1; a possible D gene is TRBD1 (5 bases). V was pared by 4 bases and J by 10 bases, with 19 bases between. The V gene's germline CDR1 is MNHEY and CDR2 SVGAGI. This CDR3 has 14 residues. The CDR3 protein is CASSLGGYTGGAFF. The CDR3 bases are TGTGCCAGCAGTTTAGGAGGGTATACAGGCGGAGCTTTCTTT.

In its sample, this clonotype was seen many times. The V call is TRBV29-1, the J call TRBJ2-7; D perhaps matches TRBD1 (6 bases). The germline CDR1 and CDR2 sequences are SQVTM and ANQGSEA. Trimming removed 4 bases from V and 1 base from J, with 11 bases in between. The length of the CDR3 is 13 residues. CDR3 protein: CSVAQGTSYEQYF. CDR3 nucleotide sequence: TGCAGCGTTGCCCAGGGGACATCCTACGAGCAGTACTTC.

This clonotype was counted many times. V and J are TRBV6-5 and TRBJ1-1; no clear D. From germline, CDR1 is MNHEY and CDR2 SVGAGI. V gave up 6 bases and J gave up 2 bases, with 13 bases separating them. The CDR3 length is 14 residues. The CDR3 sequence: CASSPHPINTEAFF. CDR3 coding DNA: TGTGCCAGCAGCCCCCACCCCATAAACACTGAAGCTTTCTTT.

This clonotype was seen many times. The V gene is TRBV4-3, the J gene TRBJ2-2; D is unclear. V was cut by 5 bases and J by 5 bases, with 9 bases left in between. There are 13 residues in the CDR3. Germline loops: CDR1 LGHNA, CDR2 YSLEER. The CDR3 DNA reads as TGCGCCAGCAGCTCGACGATAACCGGGGAGCTGTTTTTT. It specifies CASSSTITGELFF.

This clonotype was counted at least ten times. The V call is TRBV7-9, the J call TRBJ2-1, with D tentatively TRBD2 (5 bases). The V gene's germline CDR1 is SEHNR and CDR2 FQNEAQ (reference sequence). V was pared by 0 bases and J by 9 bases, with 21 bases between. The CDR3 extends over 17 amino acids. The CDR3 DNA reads TGTGCCAGCAGCTTAGCGGGAGCGGTCCCTCAGTTCGGTGAGCAGTTCTTC. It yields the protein CASSLAGAVPQFGEQFF.

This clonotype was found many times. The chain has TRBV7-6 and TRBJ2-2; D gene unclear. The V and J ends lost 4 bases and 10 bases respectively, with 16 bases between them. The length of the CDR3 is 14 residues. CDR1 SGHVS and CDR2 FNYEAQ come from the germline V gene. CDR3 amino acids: CASSSILTPLELFF. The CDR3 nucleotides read TGTGCCAGCAGCTCAATACTAACTCCTTTGGAGCTGTTTTTT. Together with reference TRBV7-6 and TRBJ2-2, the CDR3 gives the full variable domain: GAGVSQSPRYKVTKRGQDVALRCDPISGHVSLYWYRQALGQGPEFLTYFNYEAQQDKSGLPNDRFSAERPEGSISTLTIQRTEQRDSAMYRCASSSILTPLELFFGEGSRLTVL.

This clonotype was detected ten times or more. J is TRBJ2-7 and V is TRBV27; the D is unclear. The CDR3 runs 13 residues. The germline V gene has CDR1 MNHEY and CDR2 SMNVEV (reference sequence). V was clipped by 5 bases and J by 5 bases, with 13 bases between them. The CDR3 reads CASSPTTEDEQYF. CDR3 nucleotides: TGTGCCAGCAGTCCGACGACGGAAGACGAGCAGTACTTC.

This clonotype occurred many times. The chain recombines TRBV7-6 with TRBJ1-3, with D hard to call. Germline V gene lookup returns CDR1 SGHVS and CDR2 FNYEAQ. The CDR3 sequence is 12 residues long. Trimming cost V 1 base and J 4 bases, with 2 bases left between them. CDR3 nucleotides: TGTGCCAGCAGCTTAGAAGGAAACACCATATATTTT. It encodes CASSLEGNTIYF.

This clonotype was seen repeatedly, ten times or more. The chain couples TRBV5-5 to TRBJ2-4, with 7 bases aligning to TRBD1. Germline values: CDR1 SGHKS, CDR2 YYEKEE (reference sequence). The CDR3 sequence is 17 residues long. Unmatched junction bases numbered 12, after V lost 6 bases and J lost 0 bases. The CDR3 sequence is CASTLGRGSLAKNIQYF. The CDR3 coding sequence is TGTGCCAGCACCCTGGGCAGGGGGTCACTAGCCAAAAACATTCAGTACTTC.

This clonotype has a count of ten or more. The CDR3 DNA sequence: TGTGCCAACTTAAATACAGGGGCTGGGGCCAACGTCCTGACTTTC. Translated, it gives CANLNTGAGANVLTF. The gene calls are TRBV2 and TRBJ2-6; 7 positions match TRBD1. The CDR3 loop spans 15 amino acids. Germline CDR1 SNHLY, CDR2 FYNNEI. The V gene end was trimmed by 10 bases and the J gene end by 2 bases; junction bases not matched to a gene: 8.

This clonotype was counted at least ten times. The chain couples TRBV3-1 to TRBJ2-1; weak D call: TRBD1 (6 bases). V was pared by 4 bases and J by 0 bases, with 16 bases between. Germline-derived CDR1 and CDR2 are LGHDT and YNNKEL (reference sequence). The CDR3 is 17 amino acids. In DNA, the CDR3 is TGTGCCAGCAGCCCGACCAGGGGCCCTAGCTCCTACAATGAGCAGTTCTTC. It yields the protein CASSPTRGPSSYNEQFF.

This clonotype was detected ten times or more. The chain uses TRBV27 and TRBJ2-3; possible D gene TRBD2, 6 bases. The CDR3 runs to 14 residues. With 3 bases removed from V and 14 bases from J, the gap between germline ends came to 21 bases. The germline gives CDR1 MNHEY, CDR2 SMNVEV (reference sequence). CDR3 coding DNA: TGTGCCAGCAGTTTCACGTACGGCGAGCGGAGGGGGTATTTT. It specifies CASSFTYGERRGYF.

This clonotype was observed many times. Here the CDR3 reads CASSQAGSNTGELFF. The CDR3 coding sequence is TGCGCCAGCAGCCAAGCAGGCTCAAACACCGGGGAGCTGTTTTTT. J is TRBJ2-2 and V is TRBV4-1, with D unclear. CDR3 length equals 15 residues. Trimming cost V 1 base and J 2 bases, with 8 bases left between them. Germline V lookup: CDR1 MGHRA, CDR2 YSYEKL.

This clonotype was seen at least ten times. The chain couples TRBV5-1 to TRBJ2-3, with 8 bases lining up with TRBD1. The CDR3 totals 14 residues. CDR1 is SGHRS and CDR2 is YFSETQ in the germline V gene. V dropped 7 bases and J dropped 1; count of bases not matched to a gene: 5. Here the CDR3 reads CASSWTGRTDTQYF. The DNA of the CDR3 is TGCGCCAGCTCCTGGACAGGGCGCACAGATACGCAGTATTTT.

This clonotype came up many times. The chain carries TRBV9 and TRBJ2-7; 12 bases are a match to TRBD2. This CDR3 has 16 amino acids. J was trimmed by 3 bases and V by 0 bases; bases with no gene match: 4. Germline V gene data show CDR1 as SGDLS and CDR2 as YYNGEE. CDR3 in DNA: TGTGCCAGCAGCGTAGCACGGACTAGCGGGGTCTACGAGCAGTACTTC. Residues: CASSVARTSGVYEQYF.

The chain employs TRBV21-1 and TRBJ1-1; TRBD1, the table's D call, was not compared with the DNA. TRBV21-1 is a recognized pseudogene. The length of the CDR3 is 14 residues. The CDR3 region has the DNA TGTGCCAGCACCAGGGGGGGGGCGAACACTGAAGCTTTCTTT. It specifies CASTRGGANTEAFF.

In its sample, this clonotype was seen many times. The CDR3 nucleotides are TGTGCCACCAGTGGGGGGGGCAATGAGCAGTTCTTC. The encoded protein is CATSGGGNEQFF. This chain uses TRBV24-1 with TRBJ2-1; 7 bases agree with TRBD2. V was clipped by 5 bases and J by 6 bases; unmatched bases: 0. The CDR3 runs 12 residues. The germline CDR1 and CDR2 sequences are KGHDR and SFDVKD.